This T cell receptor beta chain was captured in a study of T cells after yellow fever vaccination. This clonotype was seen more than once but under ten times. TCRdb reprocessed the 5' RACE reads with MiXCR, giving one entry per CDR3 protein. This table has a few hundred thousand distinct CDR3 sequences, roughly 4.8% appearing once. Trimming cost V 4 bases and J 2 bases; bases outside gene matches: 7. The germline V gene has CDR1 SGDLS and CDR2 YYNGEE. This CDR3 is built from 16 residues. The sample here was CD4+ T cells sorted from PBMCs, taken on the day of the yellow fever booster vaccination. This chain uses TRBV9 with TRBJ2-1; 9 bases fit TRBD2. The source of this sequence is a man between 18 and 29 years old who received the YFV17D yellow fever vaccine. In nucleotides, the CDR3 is TGTGCCAGCAGCACGCGGCGGGGGGGAACCTACAATGAGCAGTTCTTC. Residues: CASSTRRGGTYNEQFF. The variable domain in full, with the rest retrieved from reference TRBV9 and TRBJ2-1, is DSGVTQTPKHLITATGQRVTLRCSPRSGDLSVYWYQQSLDQGLQFLIQYYNGEERAKGNILERFSAQQFPDLHSELNLSSLELGDSALYFCASSTRRGGTYNEQFFGPGTRLTVL.